Below are 28 T cell receptor beta chains sequenced from a single sample in a study of blood T cell repertoires in COVID-19. Sequencing was performed with immunoSEQ multiplex PCR; in TCRdb, only in-frame clones are kept and a portion is missing. Of 100,000 to 110,000 clones detected, approximately 81% appear once; the ten largest clones hold around 13%. The sequenced sample was peripheral blood. These receptor sequences come from a human donor in a cohort sampled during active COVID-19.

This chain links TRBV4-1 with TRBJ2-2; 12 bases are shared with TRBD2. With V trimmed by 7 bases and J by 6 bases, 12 bases remained unmatched. The CDR3 spans 17 residues. Germline CDR1 and CDR2: MGHRA and YSYEKL. The CDR3 reads CASTPELLAGGPGELFF. The DNA for the CDR3 is TGCGCCAGCACCCCCGAGCTACTAGCGGGAGGCCCCGGGGAGCTGTTTTTT.

The chain links TRBV4-1 to TRBJ2-2; 16 bases match TRBD2. CDR1 MGHRA and CDR2 YSYEKL come from the germline V gene. The V segment lost 2 bases and the J segment 4 bases; nucleotides outside the gene matches: 4. CDR3 length: 18 residues. This CDR3 reads CASSQPGLAGGGTGELFF. In nucleotides, the CDR3 is TGCGCCAGCAGCCAACCGGGACTAGCGGGAGGGGGCACCGGGGAGCTGTTTTTT.

V usage is TRBV14 and J usage is TRBJ1-2; 10 nucleotides align to TRBD1. CDR3 size: 17 residues. The V and J ends lost 4 bases and 4 bases, in that order; junction bases with no gene match: 12. CDR1 is SGHDN and CDR2 is FVKESK in the germline V gene. The CDR3 is CASSPRSQWTGGYGYTF. CDR3 DNA sequence: TGTGCCAGCAGCCCGAGAAGCCAGTGGACAGGGGGCTATGGCTACACCTTC.

This rearrangement joins TRBV7-2 to TRBJ2-1; 7 positions match TRBD2. The CDR3 consists of 15 residues. Germline CDR1 reads SGHTA; CDR2 reads FQGNSA. Trimming took 0 bases from V and 2 from J; bases not matched to a gene: 1. In DNA form, the CDR3 reads TGTGCCAGCAGCTTAGCAAGCGGGGCCTACAATGAGCAGTTCTTC. It is translated as CASSLASGAYNEQFF.

The J gene is TRBJ2-1, the V gene TRBV5-1, with 8 bases matching TRBD1. CDR1 SGHRS and CDR2 YFSETQ come from the germline V gene. The CDR3 contains 15 residues. The ends lost 1 base at V and 4 bases at J; junction bases unmatched: 4. This CDR3 is CASSLSGGRYNEQFF. DNA for the CDR3: TGCGCCAGCAGCTTGTCAGGGGGCAGGTACAATGAGCAGTTCTTC.

In nucleotides, the CDR3 is TGTGCCAGCTCACCAAATTCGGGACAGGGAAACACTGAAGCTTTCTTT. It yields the protein CASSPNSGQGNTEAFF. The V and J genes are TRBV18 and TRBJ1-1; 9 bases fit TRBD1. This CDR3 region has 16 residues. Germline V gene lookup returns CDR1 KGHSH and CDR2 LQKENI. V dropped 2 bases and J dropped 2; count of bases not matched to a gene: 6. The variable domain in full, completed from reference TRBV18 and TRBJ1-1, reads NAGVMQNPRHLVRRRGQEARLRCSPMKGHSHVYWYRQLPEEGLKFMVYLQKENIIDESGMPKERFSAEFPKEGPSILRIQQVVRGDSAAYFCASSPNSGQGNTEAFFGQGTRLTVV.

This chain uses TRBV19 with TRBJ2-1, with a tentative D call TRBD2 (7 bases). Germline-derived CDR1 and CDR2 are LNHDA and SQIVND (reference sequence). Trimming stripped 10 bases from V and 6 bases from J, with 22 bases between. There are 15 residues in the CDR3. The CDR3 protein is CAISPGGAPGNEQFF. In nucleotides, the CDR3 is TGTGCCATATCCCCTGGGGGGGCGCCGGGCAATGAGCAGTTCTTC.

Here the CDR3 DNA reads TGTGCCATCAGTTCTACTTCGGGAGCCGGGGGAAGCTACGAGCAGTACTTC. This gives the protein CAISSTSGAGGSYEQYF. V is TRBV10-3 and J is TRBJ2-7; perhaps TRBD2 as D (6 bases). CDR1 ENHRY and CDR2 SYGVKD come from the germline V gene. The ends were cut back, 5 bases at V and 3 bases at J, with 23 bases in the middle. The length of the CDR3 is 17 residues.

The chain is built from TRBV4-1 and TRBJ2-7, with 12 bases identical to TRBD2. The CDR3 is 15 residues long. The V segment lost 5 bases and the J segment 3 bases; nucleotides outside the gene matches: 5. Germline V gene lookup returns CDR1 MGHRA and CDR2 YSYEKL. CDR3 sequence reads: CASSSLAGGLYEQYF. The CDR3 nucleotides read TGCGCCAGCAGCTCCCTAGCGGGGGGGCTCTACGAGCAGTACTTC.

V and J are TRBV6-5 and TRBJ1-1; no clear D gene. Germline-derived CDR1 and CDR2 are MNHEY and SVGAGI. Trimming cost V 5 bases and J 0 bases, with 10 bases left between them. The CDR3 loop spans 14 amino acids. The CDR3 region has the DNA TGTGCCAGCAGTCGAGGGATGATGAACACTGAAGCTTTCTTT. It codes for CASSRGMMNTEAFF.

DNA for the CDR3: TGTGCCAGTAGTAACGGGAGAAGTAATGAAAAACTGTTTTTT. This sequence encodes CASSNGRSNEKLFF. This chain joins TRBV19 and TRBJ1-4; D is uncertain. CDR3 length: 14 residues. CDR1 LNHDA and CDR2 SQIVND come from the germline V gene (reference sequence). Trimming pared 4 bases from V and 4 bases from J, leaving 10 bases between.

The rearrangement joins TRBV5-1 to TRBJ1-2; TRBD1 aligns across 10 bases. Germline V CDR1 and CDR2: SGHRS, YFSETQ. CDR3 length equals 15 residues. V was clipped by 5 bases and J by 2 bases; unmatched bases: 6. CDR3: CASRPGTGDNYGYTF. The DNA of the CDR3 is TGCGCCAGCAGACCCGGGACAGGGGACAACTATGGCTACACCTTC.

This clone was counted a few times. V and J are TRBV7-2 and TRBJ2-6; possibly TRBD2 for D (5 bases). Germline CDR1 reads SGHTA; CDR2 reads FQGNSA. Trimming shortened V by 4 bases and J by 4 bases, and 11 bases separated the two germline ends. The CDR3 extends over 15 amino acids. The CDR3 sequence: CASSSSGVGANVLTF. CDR3 coding DNA: TGTGCCAGCAGCTCCTCCGGGGTGGGGGCCAACGTCCTGACTTTC.

The chain has TRBV27 and TRBJ1-1; 7 bases line up with TRBD1. The CDR3 sequence is 14 residues long. With V trimmed by 3 bases and J by 5 bases, 6 bases remained unmatched. Looked up from germline, CDR1 is MNHEY and CDR2 is SMNVEV (reference sequence). This CDR3 is CASSLAQGVTEAFF. Written as DNA, the CDR3 is TGTGCCAGCAGTTTGGCCCAGGGGGTAACTGAAGCTTTCTTT.

The rearrangement uses TRBV15 and TRBJ2-6; 7 nucleotides align to TRBD2. The germline gives CDR1 LNHNV, CDR2 YYDKDF (reference sequence). The J segment lost 4 bases and the V segment lost 3 bases, leaving 3 bases of the junction unmatched. The CDR3 length is 15 residues. In DNA form, the CDR3 reads TGTGCCACCAGCAGGGGGGGGACCGGGGCCAACGTCCTGACTTTC. It is translated as CATSRGGTGANVLTF.

CDR3 protein: CASSPSGTSYGYTF. Written as DNA, the CDR3 is TGTGCCAGCTCACCTAGCGGGACGTCCTATGGCTACACCTTC. J is TRBJ1-2 and V is TRBV18, with TRBD1 as a possible D gene (5 bases). CDR1 and CDR2 from the germline V gene are KGHSH and LQKENI. V dropped 3 bases and J dropped 4 bases, with 12 bases sitting between them. This CDR3 spans 14 amino acids.

V and J are TRBV5-5 and TRBJ2-7; possibly TRBD1 for D (6 bases). The germline V and J ends were trimmed by 1 base and 3 bases, with 20 bases remaining between them. The CDR3 consists of 17 residues. Germline CDR1 SGHKS, CDR2 YYEKEE (reference sequence). The CDR3 bases are TGTGCCAGCAGCTTGTTGTTGTCGTGGCAGGGGAGCTACGAGCAGTACTTC. Translating gives CASSLLLSWQGSYEQYF.

As for this clone: This specimen includes other DNA sequences encoding the same CDR3. The CDR3 region is CASSPGTGGNYGYTF. For the CDR3, the DNA is TGTGCCAGCTCACCAGGGACAGGGGGTAACTATGGCTACACCTTC. This chain connects TRBV18 to TRBJ1-2; 11 bases align to TRBD1. The germline V gene encodes CDR1 KGHSH and CDR2 LQKENI. Unmatched junction bases numbered 0, after V lost 2 bases and J lost 1 base. CDR3 length equals 15 residues.

The chain uses TRBV19 and TRBJ2-7; 10 bases are a match to TRBD2. V lost 7 bases, J lost 7 bases, and 10 bases stayed unmatched. The CDR3 is 14 residues long. CDR1 and CDR2 from the germline V gene are LNHDA and SQIVND (reference sequence). Here the CDR3 reads CASMRAGGPGEQYF. In nucleotides, the CDR3 is TGTGCCAGTATGAGAGCGGGAGGGCCAGGGGAGCAGTACTTC.

The rearrangement links TRBV6-5 to TRBJ1-4; D is unresolved. Germline lookup yields CDR1 MNHEY and CDR2 SVGAGI. The CDR3 sequence is 13 residues long. Trimming pared 6 bases from V and 4 bases from J, leaving 9 bases between. The CDR3 is CASRAGLNEKLFF. The CDR3 region has the DNA TGTGCCAGCAGAGCAGGTCTTAATGAAAAACTGTTTTTT.

The chain carries TRBV6-5 and TRBJ1-2; D gene unclear. The V end was cut by 6 bases, the J end by 2 bases, with 16 bases between. Germline assignment: CDR1 MNHEY and CDR2 SVGAGI. This CDR3 spans 15 amino acids. The CDR3 sequence: CASRDWLRLNYGYTF. The DNA for the CDR3 is TGTGCCAGCAGGGACTGGCTCAGACTGAACTATGGCTACACCTTC.

This chain uses TRBV10-3 with TRBJ1-4; 12 bases map to TRBD1. Germline V gene data show CDR1 as ENHRY and CDR2 as SYGVKD. The CDR3 sequence is 19 residues long. Trimming cost V 4 bases and J 0 bases; bases outside gene matches: 9. CDR3 amino acids: CAISGNPGQGASTNEKLFF. DNA for the CDR3: TGTGCCATCAGTGGTAACCCGGGACAGGGGGCCTCAACTAATGAAAAACTGTTTTTT.

The rearrangement uses TRBV27 and TRBJ1-5, with D tentatively TRBD1 (5 bases). The V gene's germline CDR1 is MNHEY and CDR2 SMNVEV (reference sequence). This CDR3 spans 15 amino acids. Trimming took off 7 bases at V and 6 bases at J, with 19 bases between the two ends. Here the CDR3 reads CASTLSGLRGQPQHF. Written as DNA, the CDR3 is TGTGCCAGCACCTTATCGGGGCTCCGAGGTCAGCCCCAGCATTTT.

V usage is TRBV4-1 and J usage is TRBJ2-7; D may be TRBD1 (6 bases). CDR3 size: 14 residues. Trimming removed 0 bases at V and 3 bases at J, with 9 bases between. Germline loops: CDR1 MGHRA, CDR2 YSYEKL. CDR3 region: CASSQERGNYEQYF. The CDR3 DNA sequence: TGCGCCAGCAGCCAAGAGAGGGGGAACTACGAGCAGTACTTC.

The chain joins TRBV9 to TRBJ2-5; no clear D gene. Trimming cost V 4 bases and J 1 base, with 11 bases left between them. Germline CDR1 and CDR2: SGDLS and YYNGEE. The CDR3 extends over 14 amino acids. This CDR3 is CASSTSGFQETQYF. The DNA of the CDR3 is TGTGCCAGCAGCACCTCCGGGTTCCAAGAGACCCAGTACTTC.

The chain combines TRBV5-6 with TRBJ2-7, with D possibly TRBD2 on 6 matching bases. Germline V gene sequence: CDR1 SGHDT, CDR2 YYEEEE. Trimming left V 1 base short and J 3 bases short, with 8 bases between. The CDR3 contains 13 residues. CDR3 loop: CASSLQDYYEQYF. CDR3 nucleotides: TGTGCCAGCAGCTTGCAGGACTACTACGAGCAGTACTTC.

This clone has just one count. The chain couples TRBV29-1 to TRBJ2-1, with a tentative D call TRBD2 (6 bases). This CDR3 comprises 15 residues. The V gene lost 1 base and the J gene lost 6 bases, with 16 bases spanning the gap. Germline CDR1 SQVTM, CDR2 ANQGSEA. CDR3 bases: TGCAGCGTTGAAGTCTGGGACTCTCCCGGCAATGAGCAGTTCTTC. This encodes CSVEVWDSPGNEQFF.

This clone came up a few times. V gene TRBV11-2 combines with J gene TRBJ2-7; D may be TRBD1 (5 bases). The CDR3 length is 15 residues. Germline V gene data show CDR1 as SGHAT and CDR2 as FQNNGV. V shed 4 bases and J shed 0 bases, with 13 bases lying between them. Here the CDR3 DNA reads TGTGCCAGCAGCTCAGGGTTGGAGAACTCCTACGAGCAGTACTTC. Its translation: CASSSGLENSYEQYF.